This section outlines one TCR beta chain sequence together with its context. Its specificity is unknown. The V and J ends lost 7 bases and 1 base respectively, with 13 bases between them. This CDR3 is 14 amino acids long. CDR1 and CDR2 (germline): SGHRS, YFSETQ. The sample is drawn from a study of T-cell reconstitution after alpha-beta-depleted transplantation in children. Study-level points and caveats: It was newly produced T cells that mostly accounted for T-cell counts and diversity one year after transplant. Several hundred expanded graft clones reportedly gave rise to the alpha-beta T cells present about two months after transplant. It was surviving recipient T cells and thymic progenitors that gave some patients high TCRbeta diversity at day 60.

Unique molecular identifiers were incorporated when the TCRbeta library was constructed. TCRdb processed the PCR reads anew with MiXCR; each CDR3 protein has one entry. The data show roughly 420,000 distinct CDR3 sequences, with 16% seen just once and under 30% held by the top ten. The chain carries TRBV5-1 and TRBJ2-3; D is unresolved. This receptor was identified in a boy under two years old who had a stem cell transplant for Wiskott-Aldrich syndrome, so the T cells may come from the graft donor. Sequencing was performed on PBMCs, mostly from graft donor cells, taken 360 days after TCRalphabeta/CD19-depleted stem cell transplant. The CDR3 protein is CASGSVSGTDTQYF. CDR3 nucleotides: TGCGCCAGCGGTTCGGTGAGTGGCACAGATACGCAGTATTTT. The variable domain in full, completed from reference TRBV5-1 and TRBJ2-3, reads KAGVTQTPRYLIKTRGQQVTLSCSPISGHRSVSWYQQTPGQGLQFLFEYFSETQRNKGNFPGRFSGRQFSNSRSEMNVSTLELGDSALYLCASGSVSGTDTQYFGPGTRLTVL.